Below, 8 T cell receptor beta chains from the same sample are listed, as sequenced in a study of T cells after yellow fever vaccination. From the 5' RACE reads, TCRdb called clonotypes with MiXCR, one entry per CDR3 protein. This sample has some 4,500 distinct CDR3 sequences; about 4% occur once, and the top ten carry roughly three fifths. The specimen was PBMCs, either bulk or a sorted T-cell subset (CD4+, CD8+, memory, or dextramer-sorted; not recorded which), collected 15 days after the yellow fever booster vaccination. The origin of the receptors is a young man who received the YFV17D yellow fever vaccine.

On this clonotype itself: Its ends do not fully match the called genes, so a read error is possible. Written as DNA, the CDR3 is TGCTGTGCTCCGGATCCGGGACAGGGGCAAAAGACCCAGTACTTC. Amino acid sequence: CCAPDPGQGQKTQYF. The genes are TRBV20-1 and TRBJ2-5; TRBD1 aligns across 10 bases. This CDR3 is 15 amino acids long. Looked up from germline, CDR1 is DFQATT and CDR2 is SNEGSKA (reference sequence).

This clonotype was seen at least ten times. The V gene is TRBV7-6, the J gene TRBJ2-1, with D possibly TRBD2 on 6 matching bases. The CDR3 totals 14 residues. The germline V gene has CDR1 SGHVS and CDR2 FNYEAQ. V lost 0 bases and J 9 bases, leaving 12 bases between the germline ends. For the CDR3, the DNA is TGTGCCAGCAGCTTAGCCCCCCAAGCGGGTGAGCAGTTCTTC. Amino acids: CASSLAPQAGEQFF.

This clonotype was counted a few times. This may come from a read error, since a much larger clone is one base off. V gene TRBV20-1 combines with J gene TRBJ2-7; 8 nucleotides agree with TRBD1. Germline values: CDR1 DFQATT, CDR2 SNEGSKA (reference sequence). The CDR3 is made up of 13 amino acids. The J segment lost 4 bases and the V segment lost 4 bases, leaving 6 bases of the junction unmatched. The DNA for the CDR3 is TGCAGTGCTACAACAGGGGGGAGATACGAGCAGTACTTC. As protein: CSATTGGRYEQYF.

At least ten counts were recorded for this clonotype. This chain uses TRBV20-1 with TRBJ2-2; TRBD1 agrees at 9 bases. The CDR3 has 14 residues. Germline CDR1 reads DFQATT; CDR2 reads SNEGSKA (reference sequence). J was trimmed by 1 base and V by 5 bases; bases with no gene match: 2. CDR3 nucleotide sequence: TGCAGTGCTCGACAGGGGGGGAACACCGGGGAGCTGTTTTTT. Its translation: CSARQGGNTGELFF.

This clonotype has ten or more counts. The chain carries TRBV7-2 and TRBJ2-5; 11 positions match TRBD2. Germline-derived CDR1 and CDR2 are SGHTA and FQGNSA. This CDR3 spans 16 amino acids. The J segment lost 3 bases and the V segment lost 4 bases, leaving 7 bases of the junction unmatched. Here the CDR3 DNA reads TGTGCCAGCAGCTGGGATAGCGGGAGGGCGGAAGAGACCCAGTACTTC. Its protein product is CASSWDSGRAEETQYF.

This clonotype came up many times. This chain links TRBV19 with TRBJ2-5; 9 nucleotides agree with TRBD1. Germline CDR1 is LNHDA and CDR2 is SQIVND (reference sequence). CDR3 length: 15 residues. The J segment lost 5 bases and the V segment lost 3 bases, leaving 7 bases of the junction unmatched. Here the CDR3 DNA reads TGTGCCAGTAGTATGTTTACAGGGGGCTTGGAGACCCAGTACTTC. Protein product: CASSMFTGGLETQYF.

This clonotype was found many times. CDR3 in DNA: TGTGCCAGCAGTTACGGGTCGGGTAGCTCCTACGAGCAGTACTTC. Its protein is CASSYGSGSSYEQYF. The chain couples TRBV6-5 to TRBJ2-7; D is unresolved. Trimming stripped 2 bases from V and 0 bases from J, with 11 bases between. Per the germline V gene, CDR1 is MNHEY and CDR2 is SVGAGI. This CDR3 is built from 15 residues.

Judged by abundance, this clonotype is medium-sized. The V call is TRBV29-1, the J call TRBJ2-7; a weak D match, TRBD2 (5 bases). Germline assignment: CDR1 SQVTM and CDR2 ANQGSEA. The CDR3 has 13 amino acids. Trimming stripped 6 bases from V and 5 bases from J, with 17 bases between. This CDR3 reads CSVTFGGQDEQYF. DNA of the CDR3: TGCAGCGTCACATTCGGCGGGCAGGACGAGCAGTACTTC.